This T cell receptor beta chain comes out of a study of blood T cell repertoires in COVID-19. Looking at the study overall: From the United States, Italy and Spain came samples of acute and convalescent COVID-19. T cells, B-cell-depleted T cells, or PBMCs provided the cDNA or gDNA that served as material.

In the original analysis: The authors estimated nucleated cell counts from reference gene primer amplification. Profiled with immunoSEQ multiplex PCR; TCRdb holds only in-frame clones, not every one. V and J calls and clone size are copied from that table; D and trimming were computed from the DNA. The data hold approximately 94,000 clones, with 70% to 80% observed a single time. The germline CDR1 and CDR2 sequences are MNHEY and SVGAGI. V lost 2 bases and J 7 bases, leaving 8 bases between the germline ends. The CDR3 extends over 13 amino acids. V gene TRBV6-5 combines with J gene TRBJ2-2; D unresolved. The clonotype comes from a woman aged 65 to 85 with acute or convalescent COVID-19. Sequencing was performed on peripheral blood. The CDR3 nucleotides read TGTGCCAGCAGTTACCAGTCTGGCGGGGAGCTGTTTTTT. Translated, it gives CASSYQSGGELFF.